The next 29 T cell receptor beta chains were all read from a single sample in a study of T cell repertoires in cytomegalovirus infection. In TCRdb, the reads were re-called with MiXCR into one record per CDR3 protein. The repertoire holds about 310,000 distinct CDR3 sequences, with roughly 15% as singletons. Sequenced material: PBMCs. These receptors all stem from a human donor in good health (CMV status not recorded). Some clones in this sample may be carry-over from other donors' samples.

This clonotype came up many times. The chain recombines TRBV7-3 with TRBJ1-2, with 7 bases identical to TRBD1. Germline trimming cut 6 bases from V and 7 bases from J; bases unmatched to any gene: 14. CDR3 size: 15 residues. Germline CDR1 reads SGHTA; CDR2 reads FQGTGA. CDR3 coding DNA: TGTGCCAGCAGTTCAGACCGACAGGGCGCGTCTGGCTACACCTTC. This gives the protein CASSSDRQGASGYTF.

The DNA of the CDR3 is TGTGCCAGCAGTTCGGACGGGCAGAATGAGCAGTTCTTC. Its protein product is CASSSDGQNEQFF. V is TRBV12-3 or TRBV12-4 and J is TRBJ2-1; D is uncertain. The CDR3 runs 13 residues. Trimming left V 4 bases short and J 7 bases short, with 11 bases between.

The chain carries TRBV20-1 and TRBJ1-2; a possible D gene is TRBD1 (5 bases). The ends were cut back, 6 bases at V and 1 base at J, with 18 bases in the middle. The CDR3 has 15 amino acids. Germline V gene lookup returns CDR1 DFQATT and CDR2 SNEGSKA (reference sequence). The CDR3 reads CSAWGGRGFNYGYTF. The CDR3 bases are TGCAGTGCCTGGGGGGGAAGGGGATTTAACTATGGCTACACCTTC.

The gene calls are TRBV28 and TRBJ1-3; no reliable D call. The CDR3 is 17 residues long. From germline, CDR1 is MDHEN and CDR2 SYDVKM. The ends were cut back, 6 bases at V and 2 bases at J, with 20 bases in the middle. The CDR3 loop reads CASSPAGRTRAGNTIYF. In DNA, the CDR3 is TGTGCCAGCAGCCCCGCCGGACGGACTCGAGCTGGAAACACCATATATTTT.

This clonotype came up a few times. The chain uses TRBV10-3 and TRBJ1-3, with 9 bases identical to TRBD1. CDR1 ENHRY and CDR2 SYGVKD come from the germline V gene. CDR3 length: 17 residues. The V gene end was trimmed by 4 bases and the J gene end by 5 bases; junction bases not matched to a gene: 12. DNA of the CDR3: TGTGCCATCAGTGCTACAGGGGGCCAGGGGAGCAGAAACACCATATATTTT. This encodes CAISATGGQGSRNTIYF.

To note about this clonotype: A read error is possible here, since a much larger clone lies one base away. This rearrangement joins TRBV7-2 to TRBJ2-1; D uncertain. The germline V gene has CDR1 SGHTA and CDR2 FQGNSA. There are 10 residues in the CDR3. CDR3: CASSLNAQFF. CDR3 in DNA: TGTGCCAGCAGCTTAAATGCGCAGTTCTTC.

This clonotype occurred many times. This chain connects TRBV12-3 or TRBV12-4 to TRBJ2-3; D assignment may be TRBD1 or TRBD2 (6 bases each). Deletions cut 2 bases from V and 1 base from J, with 10 bases between. This CDR3 is built from 15 residues. CDR3 loop: CASSLRGPGTDTQYF. CDR3 coding DNA: TGTGCCAGCAGTTTACGGGGGCCCGGCACAGATACGCAGTATTTT.

This clonotype has ten or more counts. The chain recombines TRBV7-2 with TRBJ1-2; D gene unclear. The CDR3 sequence is 12 residues long. The germline V gene has CDR1 SGHTA and CDR2 FQGNSA. V lost 1 base to trimming and J lost 3 bases, with 3 bases between them. CDR3 region: CASSLGDYGYTF. CDR3 in DNA: TGTGCCAGCAGCTTAGGTGACTATGGCTACACCTTC. The variable domain in full, with the rest retrieved from reference TRBV7-2 and TRBJ1-2, is GAGVSQSPSNKVTEKGKDVELRCDPISGHTALYWYRQSLGQGLEFLIYFQGNSAPDKSGLPSDRFSAERTGGSVSTLTIQRTQQEDSAVYLCASSLGDYGYTFGSGTRLTVV.

This clonotype came up many times. This chain links TRBV4-2 with TRBJ2-5; TRBD2 matches at 11 bases. From germline, CDR1 is LGHNA and CDR2 YNFKEQ. With 3 bases clipped from V and 2 bases from J, the junction kept 14 bases outside the gene matches. CDR3 length equals 19 residues. The CDR3, as DNA: TGTGCCAGCAGCCAGGACTTAGCGGGGGGGCTAACTAAACAAGAGACCCAGTACTTC. This sequence encodes CASSQDLAGGLTKQETQYF.

The sample holds many counts of this clonotype. The chain carries TRBV7-2 and TRBJ2-2; the D is unclear. This CDR3 is built from 14 residues. Germline V lookup: CDR1 SGHTA, CDR2 FQGNSA. V lost 5 bases and J lost 0, with 7 bases in between. Written as DNA, the CDR3 is TGTGCCAGCAGCAACCCTCCGAACACCGGGGAGCTGTTTTTT. Its translation: CASSNPPNTGELFF.

The sample holds a few counts of this clonotype. The chain combines TRBV2 with TRBJ1-2; D remains ambiguous. This CDR3 contains 15 residues. Germline CDR1 and CDR2: SNHLY and FYNNEI. With 1 base removed from V and 1 base from J, the gap between germline ends came to 10 bases. The CDR3 DNA reads as TGTGCCAGCAGTGAAGGGTCGACGGTTAACTATGGCTACACCTTC. Its protein product is CASSEGSTVNYGYTF.

The rearrangement joins TRBV13 to TRBJ2-3; TRBD2 matches 11 bases. Germline V CDR1 and CDR2: PRHDT, FYEKMQ (reference sequence). The V and J ends lost 3 bases and 8 bases, in that order; junction bases with no gene match: 10. The CDR3 length is 16 residues. The CDR3 protein is CASSFGIAGGLGTQYF. In DNA, the CDR3 is TGTGCCAGCAGCTTCGGGATAGCGGGGGGGCTAGGTACGCAGTATTTT.

Ten or more counts support this clonotype. The rearrangement joins TRBV7-2 to TRBJ1-2, with D hard to call. The CDR3 consists of 13 residues. Looked up from germline, CDR1 is SGHTA and CDR2 is FQGNSA. V dropped 2 bases and J dropped 1 base, with 5 bases sitting between them. This chain's CDR3 is CASSLIVNYGYTF. CDR3 DNA sequence: TGTGCCAGCAGCTTAATAGTTAACTATGGCTACACCTTC.

This clonotype was seen more than once but under ten times. The chain has TRBV12-3 or TRBV12-4 and TRBJ2-7; TRBD1 is a possible D gene (6 bases). This CDR3 has 11 amino acids. The V end lost 8 bases, the J end lost 5 bases, and 10 bases lay between the germline ends. The CDR3 coding sequence is TGTGCCAGCGGGGGCCACAACGAGCAGTACTTC. It specifies CASGGHNEQYF.

This clonotype has more than one count but fewer than ten. This chain joins TRBV6-1 and TRBJ1-5, with 10 bases matching TRBD1. This CDR3 contains 15 residues. V trimming: 5 bases; J trimming: 3 bases; junction bases outside the gene matches: 4. Looked up from germline, CDR1 is MNHNS and CDR2 is SASEGT. CDR3 residues: CASSPGTGANQPQHF. The CDR3, as DNA: TGTGCCAGCAGTCCCGGGACAGGGGCCAATCAGCCCCAGCATTTT.

The sample holds many counts of this clonotype. This chain links TRBV6-5 with TRBJ1-2, with D uncertain. The CDR3 is 17 residues long. Germline lookup yields CDR1 MNHEY and CDR2 SVGAGI. With 0 bases removed from V and 2 bases from J, the gap between germline ends came to 16 bases. The CDR3 spells CASSYSSLAEWNYGYTF. CDR3 coding DNA: TGTGCCAGCAGTTACTCGTCCTTGGCAGAGTGGAACTATGGCTACACCTTC.

This clonotype was observed at least ten times. The rearrangement links TRBV7-2 to TRBJ2-7; 10 nucleotides align to TRBD1. The junction had 7 bases not matched to a gene; V was cut back by 3 bases and J by 2 bases. The CDR3 sequence is 16 residues long. Germline V gene data show CDR1 as SGHTA and CDR2 as FQGNSA. In DNA form, the CDR3 reads TGTGCCAGCAGCTTGGCAGGGACAGGGGACCCCTACGAGCAGTACTTC. It translates to CASSLAGTGDPYEQYF.

This chain joins TRBV6-5 and TRBJ2-7; possible D gene TRBD2, 6 bases. The V gene's germline CDR1 is MNHEY and CDR2 SVGAGI. The CDR3 runs 15 residues. The V end was cut by 2 bases, the J end by 4 bases, with 15 bases between. CDR3 coding DNA: TGTGCCAGCAGTTACACCGGGACTGATGCGTACGAGCAGTACTTC. It translates to CASSYTGTDAYEQYF.

The chain recombines TRBV20-1 with TRBJ2-7; a possible D gene is TRBD1 (6 bases). The V gene lost 3 bases and the J gene lost 3 bases, with 15 bases spanning the gap. The CDR3 has 14 residues. From germline, CDR1 is DFQATT and CDR2 SNEGSKA (reference sequence). The CDR3 DNA reads TGCAGTGCTAGGAAAGAGACAGGCCACTACGAGCAGTACTTC. This codes for CSARKETGHYEQYF.

This clonotype was detected many times. The rearrangement links TRBV7-2 to TRBJ2-5, with 7 bases identical to TRBD1. Trimming cost V 2 bases and J 0 bases; bases outside gene matches: 6. The CDR3 has 16 amino acids. Germline V lookup: CDR1 SGHTA, CDR2 FQGNSA. The chain's CDR3 is CASSLKGTAYQETQYF. The CDR3 DNA reads as TGTGCCAGCAGCTTAAAGGGGACAGCGTACCAAGAGACCCAGTACTTC.

This clonotype turned up a few times. The V gene is TRBV20-1, the J gene TRBJ1-5; TRBD1 aligns across 7 bases. Germline V gene data show CDR1 as DFQATT and CDR2 as SNEGSKA (reference sequence). V shed 4 bases, J shed 5 bases, and the junction held 2 bases outside the gene matches. This CDR3 region has 12 residues. CDR3 sequence (DNA): TGCAGTGCTATCACAGGGGATCAGCCCCAGCATTTT. It encodes CSAITGDQPQHF.

A note on this clonotype: An end of the junction differs from the germline gene, which may be a read error. V gene TRBV14 combines with J gene TRBJ2-3; the D gene is possibly TRBD2 (5 bases). Per the germline V gene, CDR1 is SGHDN and CDR2 is FVKESK. The CDR3 sequence is 15 residues long. The CDR3, as DNA: TGTGCCAGCTCCCCCGTGGCATCTAGCACAGATACGCGGTATTTT. Its protein is CASSPVASSTDTRYF. The whole variable domain, remainder taken from reference TRBV14 and TRBJ2-3, is EAGVTQFPSHSVIEKGQTVTLRCDPISGHDNLYWYRRVMGKEIKFLLHFVKESKQDESGMPNNRFLAERTGGTYSTLKVQPAELEDSGVYFCASSPVASSTDTRYFGPGTRLTVL.

This clonotype was seen more than once but under ten times. The V gene is TRBV20-1, the J gene TRBJ1-4; the D gene is possibly TRBD1 (5 bases). V was trimmed by 0 bases and J by 11 bases, leaving 13 bases between them. The CDR3 spans 13 residues. Per germline, CDR1 DFQATT and CDR2 SNEGSKA (reference sequence). The CDR3, as DNA: TGCAGTGCTAGAGATGGGGACCAGTTCAAACTGTTTTTT. Amino acid sequence: CSARDGDQFKLFF.

The table lists this clonotype with a few counts. The chain links TRBV4-3 to TRBJ2-5, with a weak D call TRBD1 (5 bases). Deletions cut 0 bases from V and 7 bases from J, with 15 bases between. This CDR3 spans 15 amino acids. Germline CDR1 is LGHNA and CDR2 is YSLEER. The CDR3 protein is CASSQDQGSPATQYF. For the CDR3, the DNA is TGCGCCAGCAGCCAAGATCAGGGCTCCCCGGCGACCCAGTACTTC.

This clonotype was picked up a small number of times. This chain connects TRBV6-5 to TRBJ1-1, with 8 bases aligning to TRBD1. CDR1 is MNHEY and CDR2 is SVGAGI in the germline V gene. The CDR3 runs 18 residues. V was pared by 0 bases and J by 0 bases, with 9 bases of the junction left unmatched. CDR3 loop: CASSYSWTGIDMNTEAFF. The CDR3 DNA follows: TGTGCCAGCAGTTACTCGTGGACAGGGATCGACATGAACACTGAAGCTTTCTTT.

This clonotype was detected many times. This rearrangement joins TRBV7-2 to TRBJ2-3; D ambiguous. The germline gives CDR1 SGHTA, CDR2 FQGNSA. The V and J ends lost 5 bases and 2 bases respectively, with 20 bases between them. The CDR3 covers 17 residues. The CDR3 DNA reads as TGTGCCAGCAGCGCAAAAACCCGGGTCCGAACCACAGATACGCAGTATTTT. This gives the protein CASSAKTRVRTTDTQYF.

This clonotype has a handful of counts. The chain has TRBV6-5 and TRBJ2-3; a weak D match, TRBD2 (7 bases). Germline-derived CDR1 and CDR2 are MNHEY and SVGAGI. V lost 0 bases and J 5 bases, leaving 18 bases between the germline ends. The CDR3 loop spans 17 amino acids. The CDR3 region is CASSYSQTGGPGDTQYF. The CDR3 coding sequence is TGTGCCAGCAGTTACTCCCAAACGGGGGGCCCAGGAGATACGCAGTATTTT.

This clonotype was found many times. The chain has TRBV7-6 and TRBJ2-1, with 8 bases identical to TRBD2. There are 16 residues in the CDR3. J gave up 10 bases and V 6 bases, and 17 bases lay outside the gene matches. CDR1 and CDR2 from the germline V gene are SGHVS and FNYEAQ. Written as DNA, the CDR3 is TGTGCCAGCAGTCCCCCAGCGGGGGCCCACCGGGGGGAGCAGTTCTTC. Its protein is CASSPPAGAHRGEQFF.

This clonotype was recorded at least ten times. The chain carries TRBV6-1 and TRBJ2-7; D is unresolved. The CDR3 has 13 residues. Germline V gene data show CDR1 as MNHNS and CDR2 as SASEGT. V was clipped by 8 bases and J by 0 bases, with 11 bases between them. CDR3 loop: CASVGGNSYEQYF. In DNA, the CDR3 is TGTGCCAGCGTGGGCGGCAACTCCTACGAGCAGTACTTC.